This T cell receptor (beta chain) was profiled in a study of blood T cell repertoires in COVID-19. Study context: The study drew acute and convalescent COVID-19 samples from the United States, Italy and Spain.

Original analysis: Amplification of reference gene primers provided the estimated nucleated cell counts. Libraries were prepared by immunoSEQ multiplex PCR; TCRdb keeps only in-frame clonotypes and omits some of them. Clone size and the V and J calls come from that table; the DNA yielded D and trimming. The top ten clones hold approximately 3.9% of a sample with about 120,000 clones, 85% to 90% of them seen once. Germline values: CDR1 LGHDT, CDR2 YNNKEL (reference sequence). The CDR3 is made up of 14 amino acids. V was cut by 7 bases and J by 3 bases, with 15 bases left in between. The sample taken for sequencing was peripheral blood. The sequence was obtained from a woman aged 60-70 years with COVID-19, enrolled during active disease. The rearrangement links TRBV3-1 (or the pseudogene TRBV3-2) to TRBJ1-2; D call uncertain. The CDR3 DNA sequence: TGTGCCAGCACCATATCGGGAGAGCACTATGGCTACACCTTC. Translation: CASTISGEHYGYTF.